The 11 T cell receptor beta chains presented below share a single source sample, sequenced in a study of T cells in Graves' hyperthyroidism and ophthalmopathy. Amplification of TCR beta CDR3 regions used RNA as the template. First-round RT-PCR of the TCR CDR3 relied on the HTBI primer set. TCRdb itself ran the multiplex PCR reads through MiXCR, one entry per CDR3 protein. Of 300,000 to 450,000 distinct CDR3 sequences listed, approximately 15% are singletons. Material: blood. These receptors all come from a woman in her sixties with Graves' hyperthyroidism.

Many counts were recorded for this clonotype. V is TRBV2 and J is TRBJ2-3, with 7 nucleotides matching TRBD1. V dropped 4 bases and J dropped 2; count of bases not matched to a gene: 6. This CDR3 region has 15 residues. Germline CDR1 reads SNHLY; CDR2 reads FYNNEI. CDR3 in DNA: TGTGCCAGCAGTGTGGACAGGCTCACCACAGATACGCAGTATTTT. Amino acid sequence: CASSVDRLTTDTQYF.

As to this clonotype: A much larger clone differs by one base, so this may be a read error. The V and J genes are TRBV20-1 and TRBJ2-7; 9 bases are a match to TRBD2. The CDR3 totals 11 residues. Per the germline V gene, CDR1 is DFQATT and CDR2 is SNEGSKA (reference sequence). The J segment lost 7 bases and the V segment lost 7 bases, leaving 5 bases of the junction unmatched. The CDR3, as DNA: TGCAGTGTCCTAGCGGGACGGGAGCAGTACTTC. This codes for CSVLAGREQYF.

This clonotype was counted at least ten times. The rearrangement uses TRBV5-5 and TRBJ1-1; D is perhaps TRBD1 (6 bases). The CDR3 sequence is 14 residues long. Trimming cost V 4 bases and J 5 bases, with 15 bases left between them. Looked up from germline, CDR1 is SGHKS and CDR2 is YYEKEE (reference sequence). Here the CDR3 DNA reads TGTGCCAGCAGCCCCTGGCGTCAGGGGACTGAAGCTTTCTTT. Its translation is CASSPWRQGTEAFF.

The CDR3 loop reads CASSVPSGSETQYF. In DNA, the CDR3 is TGTGCCAGCAGCGTCCCCAGCGGGAGTGAGACCCAGTACTTC. V is TRBV9 and J is TRBJ2-5; TRBD2 matches at 8 bases. Germline assignment: CDR1 SGDLS and CDR2 YYNGEE. The CDR3 is 14 residues long. The junction had 5 bases not matched to a gene; V was cut back by 2 bases and J by 5 bases.

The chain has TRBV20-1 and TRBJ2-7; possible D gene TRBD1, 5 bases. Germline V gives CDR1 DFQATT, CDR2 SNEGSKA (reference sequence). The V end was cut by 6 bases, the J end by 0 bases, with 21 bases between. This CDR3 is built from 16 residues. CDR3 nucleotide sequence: TGCAGTGCCAGCAGTGATATACAGGTTAGCTCCTACGAGCAGTACTTC. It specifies CSASSDIQVSSYEQYF.

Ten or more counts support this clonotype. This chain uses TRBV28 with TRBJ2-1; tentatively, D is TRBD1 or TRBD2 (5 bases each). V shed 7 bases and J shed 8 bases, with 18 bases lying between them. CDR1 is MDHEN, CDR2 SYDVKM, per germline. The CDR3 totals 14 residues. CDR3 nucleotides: TGTGCCAGCAACCCAATAAGCAGGGACCATGAGCAGTTCTTC. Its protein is CASNPISRDHEQFF.

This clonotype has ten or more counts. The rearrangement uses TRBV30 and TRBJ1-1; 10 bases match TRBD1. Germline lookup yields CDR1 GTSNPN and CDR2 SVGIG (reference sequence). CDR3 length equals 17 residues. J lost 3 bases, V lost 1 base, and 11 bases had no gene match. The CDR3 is CAWSASTGGAFDTEAFF. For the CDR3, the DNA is TGTGCCTGGAGTGCTTCGACAGGGGGCGCTTTCGACACTGAAGCTTTCTTT.

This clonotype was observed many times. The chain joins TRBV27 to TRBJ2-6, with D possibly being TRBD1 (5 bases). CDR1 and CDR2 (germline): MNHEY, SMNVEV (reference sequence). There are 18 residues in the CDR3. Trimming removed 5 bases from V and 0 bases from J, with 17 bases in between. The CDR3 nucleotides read TGTGCCAGCAGTGGGTATTCCTCCGACAGCTCTGGGGCCAACGTCCTGACTTTC. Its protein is CASSGYSSDSSGANVLTF.

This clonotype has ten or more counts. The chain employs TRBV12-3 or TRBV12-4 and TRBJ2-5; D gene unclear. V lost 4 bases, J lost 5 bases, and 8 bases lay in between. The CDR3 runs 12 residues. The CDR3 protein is CASSSFVETQYF. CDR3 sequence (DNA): TGTGCCAGCAGTTCTTTTGTGGAGACCCAGTACTTC.

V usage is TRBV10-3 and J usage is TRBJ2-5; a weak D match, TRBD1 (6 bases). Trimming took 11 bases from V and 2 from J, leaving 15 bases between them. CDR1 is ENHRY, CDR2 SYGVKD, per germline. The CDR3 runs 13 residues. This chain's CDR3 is CAARNGQQETQYF. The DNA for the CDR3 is TGTGCCGCCCGAAACGGACAGCAAGAGACCCAGTACTTC.

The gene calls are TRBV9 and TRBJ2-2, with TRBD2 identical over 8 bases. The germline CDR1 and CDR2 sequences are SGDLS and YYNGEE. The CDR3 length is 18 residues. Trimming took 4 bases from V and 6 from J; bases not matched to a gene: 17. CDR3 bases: TGTGCCAGCAGCTTTTCCCCGGGACTAGTGGGGGATGCCGGGGAGCTGTTTTTT. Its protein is CASSFSPGLVGDAGELFF.